This TCR beta chain was found in a study of T cells after yellow fever vaccination. Whole-study results and caveats: Just a small share of clonotypes turned up in the CD4 compartment as well as the CD8 compartment.

Each CDR3 protein is one row after TCRdb ran MiXCR on the 5' RACE reads. The table shows over 250,000 distinct CDR3 sequences, with 5.2% occurring only once. The CDR3 consists of 18 residues. Germline lookup yields CDR1 SGDLS and CDR2 YYNGEE. The V gene end was trimmed by 2 bases and the J gene end by 3 bases; junction bases not matched to a gene: 10. This clonotype was observed a few times. Its antigen is not identified. The sequenced sample was CD4+ T cells sorted from PBMCs, obtained on the day of the yellow fever booster vaccination. The J gene is TRBJ2-5, the V gene TRBV9; 13 nucleotides agree with TRBD2. The clonotype comes from a man in his late teens or twenties who received the YFV17D yellow fever vaccine. The CDR3 nucleotides are TGTGCCAGCAGCGTCCCCGGGACTAGCGGGAAACTAAAAGAGACCCAGTACTTC. Translating it yields CASSVPGTSGKLKETQYF.